This entry lists 14 T cell receptor beta chains sequenced from one sample in a study of T-cell reconstitution after alpha-beta-depleted transplantation in children. Preparation of the TCRbeta library involved a method that used unique molecular identifiers. Via MiXCR, TCRdb re-called the PCR reads, giving one row per CDR3 protein. The table lists nearly 350,000 distinct CDR3 sequences, 15% to 20% of them singletons. The sample was PBMCs, mostly from graft donor cells, taken 360 days after TCRalphabeta/CD19-depleted stem cell transplant. These receptors came from a male patient between 2 and 15 years old who had a stem cell transplant for acute lymphoblastic leukemia, so the T cells may come from the graft donor.

In its sample, this clonotype was seen many times. The rearrangement joins TRBV15 to TRBJ2-3; no reliable D call. Trimming pared 3 bases from V and 6 bases from J, leaving 16 bases between. This CDR3 spans 15 amino acids. Germline loops: CDR1 LNHNV, CDR2 YYDKDF (reference sequence). CDR3 loop: CATSSTMGTEDTQYF. The DNA for the CDR3 is TGTGCCACCAGCAGTACAATGGGAACTGAGGATACGCAGTATTTT.

This chain joins TRBV15 and TRBJ2-2, with 8 bases aligning to TRBD1. V dropped 0 bases and J dropped 1; count of bases not matched to a gene: 4. Germline V lookup: CDR1 LNHNV, CDR2 YYDKDF (reference sequence). The CDR3 contains 17 residues. CDR3 region: CATSRDGGQENTGELFF. The CDR3 coding sequence is TGTGCCACCAGCAGAGATGGGGGACAGGAGAACACCGGGGAGCTGTTTTTT.

The chain uses TRBV12-3 or TRBV12-4 and TRBJ2-7, with TRBD2 matching over 14 bases. J lost 10 bases, V lost 6 bases, and 11 bases had no gene match. CDR3 size: 15 residues. The CDR3 DNA is TGTGCCAGCAGGGCCGGGACTAGCGGGAGAACGGGCCAGTACTTC. Its protein product is CASRAGTSGRTGQYF.

The V gene is TRBV6-2 or TRBV6-3, the J gene TRBJ2-1; D is unresolved. CDR1 and CDR2 (germline): MNHEY, SVGEGT. V dropped 6 bases and J dropped 4 bases, with 10 bases sitting between them. This CDR3 contains 13 residues. The chain's CDR3 is CASSQLPYNEQFF. CDR3 sequence (DNA): TGTGCCAGCAGCCAACTACCTTACAATGAGCAGTTCTTC.

This clonotype turned up a few times. The genes are TRBV7-9 and TRBJ2-7; D unresolved. The V gene's germline CDR1 is SEHNR and CDR2 FQNEAQ (reference sequence). The CDR3 contains 14 residues. V lost 3 bases, J lost 2 bases, and 11 bases lay in between. The CDR3 nucleotides are TGTGCCAGCAGCTTTAGCCCTTCTGCCTACGAGCAGTACTTC. It codes for CASSFSPSAYEQYF.

The chain has TRBV3-1 and TRBJ1-2, with D maybe TRBD1 (5 bases). There are 18 residues in the CDR3. The V end was cut by 0 bases, the J end by 0 bases, with 17 bases between. Germline CDR1 and CDR2: LGHDT and YNNKEL (reference sequence). CDR3 region: CASSQEARGLTANYGYTF. CDR3 in DNA: TGTGCCAGCAGCCAAGAGGCAAGAGGACTGACAGCTAACTATGGCTACACCTTC.

This clonotype has only a few counts. The chain uses TRBV5-4 and TRBJ2-7; the D gene is possibly TRBD2 (5 bases). This CDR3 has 17 residues. Germline V lookup: CDR1 SGHNT, CDR2 YYREEE (reference sequence). V lost 2 bases and J lost 1, with 19 bases in between. CDR3 region: CASSFLESLESSYEQYF. The CDR3 DNA is TGTGCCAGCAGCTTTCTTGAGTCACTAGAATCTTCCTACGAGCAGTACTTC.

This clonotype was seen a handful of times. Its ends do not fully match the called genes, so a read error is possible. The rearrangement joins TRBV12-5 to TRBJ2-3; D tentatively reads TRBD1 or TRBD2 (6 bases each). This CDR3 is 18 amino acids long. The germline CDR1 and CDR2 sequences are LGHNT and FRNRAP. CDR3 in amino acids: CASGFSLRQDTSTNTQYF. The CDR3 DNA sequence: TGTGCTAGTGGTTTCTCCCTCCGACAGGACACTAGCACAAATACGCAGTATTTT. Supplemented by reference TRBV12-5 and TRBJ2-3, the full variable domain reads DARVTQTPRHKVTEMGQEVTMRCQPILGHNTVFWYRQTMMQGLELLAYFRNRAPLDDSGMPKDRFSAEMPDATLATLKIQPSEPRDSAVYFCASGFSLRQDTSTNTQYFGPGTRLTVL.

The V and J genes are TRBV19 and TRBJ1-1; no clear D gene. CDR1 LNHDA and CDR2 SQIVND come from the germline V gene (reference sequence). V was trimmed by 6 bases and J by 0 bases, leaving 17 bases between them. This CDR3 spans 16 amino acids. The CDR3 loop is CASSTRSRNLNTEAFF. CDR3 coding DNA: TGTGCCAGTAGCACCCGTTCGAGAAATTTGAACACTGAAGCTTTCTTT. Full variable domain (remainder filled in from reference TRBV19 and TRBJ1-1): DGGITQSPKYLFRKEGQNVTLSCEQNLNHDAMYWYRQDPGQGLRLIYYSQIVNDFQKGDIAEGYSVSREKKESFPLTVTSAQKNPTAFYLCASSTRSRNLNTEAFFGQGTRLTVV.

The genes are TRBV10-3 and TRBJ1-1; 7 nucleotides match TRBD1. Germline V lookup: CDR1 ENHRY, CDR2 SYGVKD. Trimming cost V 5 bases and J 8 bases; bases outside gene matches: 11. The CDR3 extends over 14 amino acids. CDR3 loop: CAISFPFDRVEAFF. For the CDR3, the DNA is TGTGCCATCAGTTTCCCCTTTGACAGGGTAGAAGCTTTCTTT.

This clonotype showed up just a few times. J is TRBJ2-6 and V is TRBV6-2 or TRBV6-3, with 7 bases identical to TRBD1. The V gene's germline CDR1 is MNHEY and CDR2 SVGEGT. This CDR3 contains 14 residues. V lost 5 bases and J lost 9; bases outside the gene matches: 7. This CDR3 is CASSRRQGHNVLTF. CDR3 DNA: TGTGCCAGCAGTCGACGACAGGGACACAACGTCCTGACTTTC.

This clonotype was recorded a few times. The gene calls are TRBV20-1 and TRBJ2-5; 15 positions match TRBD2. Trimming removed 6 bases from V and 3 bases from J; junction bases left unmatched: 8. Germline CDR1 is DFQATT and CDR2 is SNEGSKA (reference sequence). CDR3 length equals 16 residues. The CDR3 DNA follows: TGCAGTGCCCAACCTCGGACTAGCGGGAGGGAAGAGACCCAGTACTTC. This codes for CSAQPRTSGREETQYF.

This clonotype was detected only once. Written as DNA, the CDR3 is TGTGCCAGCAGCTTAGCATACGGGGTGGGGGGCCGATTTCAAGAGACCCAGTACTTC. Translated: CASSLAYGVGGRFQETQYF. This sequence joins TRBV7-8 and TRBJ2-5, with D perhaps being TRBD1 or TRBD2 (6 bases each). This CDR3 is 19 amino acids long. Trimming removed 0 bases at V and 2 bases at J, with 22 bases between. CDR1 and CDR2 (germline): SGHVS, FQNEAQ.

The rearrangement joins TRBV7-3 to TRBJ2-2; the D is unclear. The CDR3 covers 15 residues. Trimming stripped 1 base from V and 4 bases from J, with 10 bases between. Germline loops: CDR1 SGHTA, CDR2 FQGTGA. CDR3 sequence reads: CASSLSGGRTGELFF. CDR3 bases: TGTGCCAGCAGCTTAAGTGGCGGACGCACCGGGGAGCTGTTTTTT.